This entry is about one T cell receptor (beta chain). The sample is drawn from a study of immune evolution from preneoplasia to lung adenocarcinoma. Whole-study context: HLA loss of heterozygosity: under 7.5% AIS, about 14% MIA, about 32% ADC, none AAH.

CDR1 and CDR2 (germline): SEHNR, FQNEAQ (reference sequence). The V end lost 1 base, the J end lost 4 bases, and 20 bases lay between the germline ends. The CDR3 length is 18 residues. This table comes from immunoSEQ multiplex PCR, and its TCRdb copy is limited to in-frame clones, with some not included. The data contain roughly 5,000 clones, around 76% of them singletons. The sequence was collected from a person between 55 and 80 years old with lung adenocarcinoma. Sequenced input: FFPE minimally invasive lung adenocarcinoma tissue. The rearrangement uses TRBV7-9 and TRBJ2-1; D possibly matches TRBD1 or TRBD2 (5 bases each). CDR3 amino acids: CASSLVGAVGVGYNEQFF. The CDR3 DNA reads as TGTGCCAGCAGCTTAGTAGGGGCCGTGGGGGTAGGGTACAATGAGCAGTTCTTC.